This is a list of T cell receptor beta chains from one sample in a study of tumor and adjacent non-tumor tissue in lung cancer. Via MiXCR, TCRdb re-called the multiplex PCR reads, giving one row per CDR3 protein. The table includes 90,000 to 130,000 distinct CDR3 sequences, roughly 84% detected once. Sequenced input: lung tumor tissue. The receptor set was obtained from a man between 65 and 85 years old with non-small cell lung cancer. CDR3s include the opening cysteine and the closing phenylalanine or tryptophan. The order of the fields is clone size, V gene, D gene, J gene, CDR3 DNA, CDR3 protein. A D gene is named only where the DNA matches it firmly. Part of the rows lack a size; the others show once, few, many or a class for expanded clones.

-	TRBV7-9	-	TRBJ2-7	TGTGCCAGCAGCCCACCATTATACTCCTACGAGCAGTGCTTC	CASSPPLYSYEQCF
-	TRBV14	-	TRBJ1-5	TGTGCCAGCAGCCCCAAGGGTAGCGGGGAAAGACAGCCCCAGCATTTT	CASSPKGSGERQPQHF
-	TRBV29-1	-	TRBJ2-5	TGCAGCGTGGCCGTCGGGTTCCAAGAGACGCAGTACTTC	CSVAVGFQETQYF
once	TRBV19	-	TRBJ1-1	TGTGCCAGTAGTTTCACCCCCAAACAGGGAGACACTGAAGCTTTCTTT	CASSFTPKQGDTEAFF
-	TRBV6-6	-	TRBJ2-7	TGTACCAGCAGTTATTCCGATGCGGGTGAGGAATACGAGCAGTACTTC	CTSSYSDAGEEYEQYF
-	TRBV6-5	TRBD2	TRBJ2-3	TGTGCCAGAGGCGTAGCGGGGGGGGGGTTAGATACGCAGTATTTT	CARGVAGGGLDTQYF
-	TRBV20-1	TRBD2	TRBJ2-2	TGCAGTGTTAGCACCCCCGGACTAGCGGGAGATTGGACCGTGGAGCTGTTTTTT	CSVSTPGLAGDWTVELFF
many	TRBV29-1	-	TRBJ2-4	TGCAGCGTTGATAACAGGCTAGCCAAAAACATTCAGTACTTC	CSVDNRLAKNIQYF
-	TRBV12-3/TRBV12-4	-	TRBJ2-7	TGTGCCATCAGTTTAAAGACTGCGGGGAAATTGGAGCAGTACTTC	CAISLKTAGKLEQYF
-	TRBV11-1	-	TRBJ2-5	TGTGCCGGCTTCCTGGTTAGGACTAATCAAGAGACCCAGTACTTC	CAGFLVRTNQETQYF
-	TRBV5-4	-	TRBJ2-3	TGTGCCAGCACCCGAATAGGCGATACGCAGTATTTT	CASTRIGDTQYF
-	TRBV20-1	-	TRBJ1-5	TGCAGTACTAGACCCAGCCCGGGTCAGCCCCAGCATTTT	CSTRPSPGQPQHF
few	TRBV4-1	-	TRBJ1-2	TGCGCCAGCAGCCAAGATGTGCAGTCTTTTGATGACTATACCTTC	CASSQDVQSFDDYTF
-	TRBV6-5	-	TRBJ2-5	TGTGCCAGCAGCAACAACCAGGGGGGCCGAGACACCCAGTACTTC	CASSNNQGGRDTQYF
-	TRBV28	-	TRBJ2-2	TGTGCAAGCAATTTATTCCCTAGCACCGGGGAGCTGTTTTTT	CASNLFPSTGELFF
-	TRBV6-5	-	TRBJ1-2	TGTACCAGCAGTTATTGGGGTGGTCGTAACTATGGCTACACCTTC	CTSSYWGGRNYGYTF
-	TRBV6-7	TRBD2	TRBJ2-1	TGTGCCAGTAGTTACGGGAGCGGGGGGGCCAATGAGCGGTTCTTC	CASSYGSGGANERFF
once	TRBV6-6	TRBD2	TRBJ2-1	TGTGCCAGCATTACGACTAGCGGCCCTTACGATGAGCAGTCCTTC	CASITTSGPYDEQSF
-	TRBV4-3	TRBD2	TRBJ2-1	TGCGCCAGCACCCAAGACCCAGCGGGAGCTGAATACAATGGGCGGTTCTTC	CASTQDPAGAEYNGRFF
-	TRBV10-3	TRBD1	TRBJ2-2	TGTGCCATCAGTGGGGTCGACAGGGACACCGGTAAGCTGTTTTTT	CAISGVDRDTGKLFF
-	TRBV11-2	-	TRBJ1-1	TGTGTCAGCAACTTCAGCGGGGGCCGGACTAAAGCTTTCTTT	CVSNFSGGRTKAFF
-	TRBV5-4	TRBD1	TRBJ2-2	TGTCCCAGCAGCCCGCCGGGACAGGGTTTGATTAACACCGGGGAGCTGTTTTTT	CPSSPPGQGLINTGELFF
-	TRBV5-4	-	TRBJ2-6	TGTGCCAGCAGCGCCGAGGAGGGTTATAGCTCTTGGGCCAACGTCCTGATTTTC	CASSAEEGYSSWANVLIF
-	TRBV10-2	-	TRBJ2-1	TGCGCCAGAAGGCCCCCGGGACCCTCTTCACATGAGCGGTTCTTC	CARRPPGPSSHERFF
-	TRBV5-4	-	TRBJ2-7	TGTGCCAGCAACTTGGGCAGGGCCCAATACGAGCAATACTTC	CASNLGRAQYEQYF
-	TRBV12-3/TRBV12-4	-	TRBJ2-2	TGTGCCAGCAAGATCCTTCCTCTGAACACCGGGGGGCTGTTTTTT	CASKILPLNTGGLFF
-	TRBV11-2	-	TRBJ2-3	TGCGCCAGCAGCTCACAAGGGTTCTCAGATACGCAGTTTTTT	CASSSQGFSDTQFF
-	TRBV11-2	-	TRBJ2-7	TGTGCCAGCAGTCTGGGACCGGTCTACGAGCAGTACTTC	CASSLGPVYEQYF
-	TRBV7-8	-	TRBJ2-2	TGTGCCGGCAGCTTAGTTCCGGTCAACACCGGGGAGCTGTTTTTT	CAGSLVPVNTGELFF
-	TRBV6-2/TRBV6-3	TRBD2	TRBJ2-1	TGTACCAGCAGTCCGGGACTAGGCAATACTAATAAGCAGTTCTTC	CTSSPGLGNTNKQFF
-	TRBV11-2	-	TRBJ1-6	TGTGCCAGCAGTTCCCAAAGCTCCGATAATCCACCCCTCCGCTTT	CASSSQSSDNPPLRF
-	TRBV29-1	-	TRBJ2-1	TGCAGCGTTGAATTATATGACAACGGGGTGGACACTAAGCAGTTCTTC	CSVELYDNGVDTKQFF
once	TRBV11-2	-	TRBJ2-1	TGTGTCAGCATCCATGGACAGATTTACAATGAGCAGTTTTTC	CVSIHGQIYNEQFF
-	TRBV7-2	-	TRBJ2-7	TGTGCCATCAGCTTAAGCGGAACCTCCTACGAGCAGTACTTC	CAISLSGTSYEQYF
-	TRBV4-3	-	TRBJ2-3	TGCGCCAGCAGCCACTTAACGGGAGAGACAGATACACGGTATTTT	CASSHLTGETDTRYF
-	TRBV11-2	-	TRBJ2-1	TGTACCAGCAGCTTAGCGAGACAGTATAATGATCAGTTCTTC	CTSSLARQYNDQFF
-	TRBV5-5	TRBD1	TRBJ2-3	TGTGCCAGCAGCTTGGGAGGACAGGGGACGACGGATACGCAGTATTTT	CASSLGGQGTTDTQYF
-	TRBV29-1	-	TRBJ1-2	-	CSLLQTGAYCCTF
-	TRBV20-1	-	TRBJ2-1	TGCAGTGCTAGAGATGGCAGGAGCCCGTTCGATGAGCAGTTCTTC	CSARDGRSPFDEQFF
-	TRBV10-1	TRBD2	TRBJ2-1	TGTGCCTGCAGTGACCGGAGCGGGAGGGCAAGGTACAATGAGCAGTTCTTC	CACSDRSGRARYNEQFF